What follows describes a single TCR beta chain. Its specificity is unknown. CDR3 length: 16 amino acids. CDR1 and CDR2 (germline): SNHLY, FYNNEI. Losses at the gene ends were 3 bases for V and 1 base for J; bases not matched to a gene: 5. The culture ran for around nine days, and then CD4+ T cells were isolated. PCR-confirmed SARS-CoV-2 infection occurred in the person between March and December 2020. Two-dose vaccination with either BNT162b2 or mRNA-1273 was given to the participants. The data were obtained in a study of vaccination effects on CD4 cells after COVID-19. Study summary: Sampling of a few convalescent patients occurred early (day +14) and late post-vaccination. It was a median of 72 days after the second dose that post-vaccine samples were obtained. Broader study findings: Marked contraction was observed in infection-induced and vaccine-induced clones late after vaccination.

Some clones are missing from TCRdb's copy, which holds only in-frame ones; the method was immunoSEQ multiplex PCR. The top ten clones hold approximately 5.6% of a sample with roughly 46,000 clones, over 60% of them seen once. This chain connects TRBV2 to TRBJ2-1; 8 positions match TRBD2. This material consisted of CD4+ T cells from PBMCs cultured without peptide, taken after COVID-19 vaccination. The clonotype comes from a human donor who had a prior SARS-CoV-2 infection. CDR3 sequence reads: CASSDVVAGSYNEQFF. The CDR3 region has the DNA TGTGCCAGCAGTGATGTGGTAGCGGGATCCTACAATGAGCAGTTCTTC.